What follows describes a single TCR beta chain. This entry comes from a study of blood T cell repertoires in COVID-19. Study in general: The cDNA or gDNA used as material had been derived from T cells, B-cell-depleted T cells, or PBMCs.

V was pared by 0 bases and J by 3 bases, with 4 bases of the junction left unmatched. The germline CDR1 and CDR2 sequences are MGHRA and YSYEKL. The CDR3 sequence is 16 residues long. Authors' data handling: Amplification of reference gene primers was used by the study to estimate nucleated cell counts. The protocol was immunoSEQ multiplex PCR, while the TCRdb copy is restricted to in-frame clones and leaves out a portion. Clone size and the V and J calls come from that table; the DNA yielded D and trimming. The sample holds 120,000 or so clones, roughly four fifths seen once. The chain carries TRBV4-1 and TRBJ1-5, with 8 bases fitting TRBD1. Sequenced sample: peripheral blood. This sequence originates from a man in his sixties with acute or convalescent COVID-19. CDR3 bases: TGCGCCAGCAGCCAAGATGGACAGGGACACAATCAGCCCCAGCATTTT. This codes for CASSQDGQGHNQPQHF.